The T cell receptor (beta chain) under discussion was sequenced for a study of shared clonotypes between healthy human individuals. Study results and caveats: Only blood samples were collected, and tissue repertoires likely differ.

Points on this clone: Antigen: not known.

Per germline, CDR1 MDHEN and CDR2 SYDVKM. The trim removed 5 bases at V and 6 bases at J, leaving 12 bases unmatched. The CDR3 totals 16 residues. Caucasian adults residing in Nashville, Tennessee made up all the donors. In the original analysis: From ImmunoSEQ came sequences covering only the junction and carrying no quality scores, so filtering differed. Here immunoSEQ multiplex PCR was the method, and the copy in TCRdb shows in-frame clones only, minus some. The DNA was the basis for D and trimming; V, J and clone size are from that table. The sample consists of a few million clones, around 90% of them appearing once.

Sequenced input: naive CD4+ T cells from PBMCs. Described subset: CD45RA+ positively selected. The receptor's source is a man between 18 and 29 years old in good health. Some clones in this sample may be carry-over from other donors' samples. The V gene is TRBV28, the J gene TRBJ2-1; TRBD1 aligns across 8 bases. CDR3 bases: TGTGCCAGCAGTGTTATGGGACAGGTCTTAGGCAATGAGCAGTTCTTC. Protein sequence: CASSVMGQVLGNEQFF.